This T cell receptor (beta chain) was sequenced for a study of blood T cell repertoires in COVID-19. On the study more broadly: The analysed material was cDNA or gDNA that came from T cells, B-cell-depleted T cells, or PBMCs.

Germline trimming cut 8 bases from V and 8 bases from J; bases unmatched to any gene: 5. CDR3 size: 12 residues. Germline V CDR1 and CDR2: MNHNY, SVGAGI (reference sequence). Profiling relied on immunoSEQ multiplex PCR, and the TCRdb table lists in-frame clones only, not all of them. Among approximately 31,000 clones listed, about nine tenths were seen once. The chain has TRBV6-6 and TRBJ1-2; TRBD1 aligns across 10 bases. Input material: peripheral blood. The TCR comes from a man aged 55 to 70 with acute or convalescent COVID-19. CDR3 amino acids: CASFDRGHGYTF. DNA for the CDR3: TGTGCCAGCTTTGACAGGGGGCACGGCTACACCTTC.